Below, 23 T cell receptor beta chains from the same sample are listed, as sequenced in a study of blood T cells in healthy people across ages. Using a J-beta primer mix together with a sample-barcoded 5' primer, a second PCR was run for roughly 7 to 11 cycles. TCRdb reprocessed the 5' RACE reads with MiXCR, giving one entry per CDR3 protein. Of 800,000 to 900,000 distinct CDR3 sequences in the sample, under 80% were seen once. Input material: blood. The receptors derive from a young man in good health.

The table lists this clonotype with a count of one. The CDR3 protein is CASSPARWETQYF. CDR3 coding DNA: TGTGCCAGCAGCCCTGCTAGGTGGGAGACCCAGTACTTC. J is TRBJ2-5 and V is TRBV12-3 or TRBV12-4, with D uncertain. The CDR3 extends over 13 amino acids. V lost 6 bases, J lost 5 bases, and 13 bases lay in between.

V and J are TRBV20-1 and TRBJ2-1, with 11 bases aligning to TRBD2. J lost 0 bases, V lost 3 bases, and 4 bases had no gene match. The germline CDR1 and CDR2 sequences are DFQATT and SNEGSKA (reference sequence). The CDR3 has 16 residues. The CDR3 DNA reads as TGCAGTGCTAGGGGTAGCGGGGGGGTCTCCTACAATGAGCAGTTCTTC. Amino acids: CSARGSGGVSYNEQFF.

There are a few counts of this clonotype. The chain recombines TRBV29-1 with TRBJ2-5; 7 bases match TRBD1. Germline CDR1 and CDR2: SQVTM and ANQGSEA. The CDR3 consists of 13 residues. V shed 6 bases and J 6 bases; nucleotides not matched to a gene: 10. CDR3 bases: TGCAGCGTGGTGAGACAGGGCAGGAAGACCCAGTACTTC. Its translation: CSVVRQGRKTQYF.

The V gene is TRBV4-3, the J gene TRBJ2-1; D may match TRBD1 or TRBD2 (5 bases each). This CDR3 is 17 amino acids long. CDR1 and CDR2 from the germline V gene are LGHNA and YSLEER. Trimming shortened V by 1 base and J by 4 bases, and 17 bases separated the two germline ends. The chain's CDR3 is CASSQGDSGTRYNEQFF. Written as DNA, the CDR3 is TGCGCCAGCAGCCAAGGTGACTCCGGGACCAGGTACAATGAGCAGTTCTTC.

The J gene is TRBJ2-6, the V gene TRBV11-3, with 7 positions matching TRBD1. This CDR3 contains 18 residues. Germline V gives CDR1 SGHNT, CDR2 YENEEA. With 4 bases clipped from V and 1 base from J, the junction kept 10 bases outside the gene matches. The chain's CDR3 is CASSSRTGSESGANVLTF. CDR3 coding DNA: TGTGCCAGCAGCTCGCGGACAGGTTCGGAGTCTGGGGCCAACGTCCTGACTTTC.

The V and J genes are TRBV29-1 and TRBJ2-4, with 7 bases lining up with TRBD1. The J call is uncertain, as TRBJ2-7 better fits the DNA end. The length of the CDR3 is 12 residues. The germline V gene encodes CDR1 SQVTM and CDR2 ANQGSEA. This chain's CDR3 is CSAQTGTDEQYF. CDR3 coding DNA: TGCAGCGCCCAGACAGGGACGGACGAGCAGTACTTC.

The chain joins TRBV5-1 to TRBJ2-6, with TRBD1 as a possible D gene (6 bases). Per the germline V gene, CDR1 is SGHRS and CDR2 is YFSETQ. This CDR3 comprises 16 residues. V lost 0 bases, J lost 3 bases, and 10 bases lay in between. CDR3 DNA sequence: TGCGCCAGCAGCTTGGTACAGGGCCATGGGGCCAACGTCCTGACTTTC. Translated: CASSLVQGHGANVLTF. The entire variable domain, with the rest obtained from reference TRBV5-1 and TRBJ2-6, is as follows: KAGVTQTPRYLIKTRGQQVTLSCSPISGHRSVSWYQQTPGQGLQFLFEYFSETQRNKGNFPGRFSGRQFSNSRSEMNVSTLELGDSALYLCASSLVQGHGANVLTFGAGSRLTVL.

This clonotype came up once. The chain uses TRBV2 and TRBJ2-2; 9 positions match TRBD1. Germline CDR1 SNHLY, CDR2 FYNNEI. V dropped 7 bases and J dropped 7; count of bases not matched to a gene: 7. This CDR3 region has 14 residues. CDR3 sequence reads: CASTPTGGNGELFF. The CDR3 DNA is TGTGCCAGCACTCCGACAGGGGGGAACGGGGAGCTGTTTTTT.

The J gene is TRBJ2-4, the V gene TRBV7-9; TRBD2 aligns across 7 bases. CDR1 is SEHNR, CDR2 FQNEAQ, per germline (reference sequence). This CDR3 spans 16 amino acids. V shed 7 bases, J shed 0 bases, and the junction held 9 bases outside the gene matches. For the CDR3, the DNA is TGTGCCAGCACCATGGGAGCGGGGTTAGCCAAAAACATTCAGTACTTC. Translated, it gives CASTMGAGLAKNIQYF.

This clonotype came up a few times. The rearrangement joins TRBV28 to TRBJ2-7; 11 positions agree with TRBD1. This CDR3 is built from 14 residues. Unmatched junction bases numbered 6, after V lost 8 bases and J lost 3 bases. Germline CDR1 and CDR2: MDHEN and SYDVKM. The CDR3 loop reads CASHGQGALYEQYF. CDR3 nucleotide sequence: TGTGCCAGCCACGGACAGGGGGCCCTCTACGAGCAGTACTTC.

The CDR3 here is CASSSPGLSSEQYF. CDR3 sequence (DNA): TGTGCCAGCAGCTCACCGGGACTATCGTCCGAGCAGTACTTC. This rearrangement joins TRBV9 to TRBJ2-4; 7 bases map to TRBD2. The end of the DNA fits TRBJ2-7 better, so the J call may be wrong. Germline-derived CDR1 and CDR2 are SGDLS and YYNGEE. The CDR3 consists of 14 residues.

In the case of this clonotype: A junction end diverges from the germline sequence, so it may reflect a read error. The rearrangement joins TRBV7-7 to TRBJ2-4, with D possibly being TRBD1 or TRBD2 (5 bases each). The DNA end lines up better with TRBJ2-7; the J call may be wrong. Germline CDR1 and CDR2: SSHAT and FNYEAQ (reference sequence). The CDR3 extends over 15 amino acids. This CDR3 reads CASSLAQGSTYEQYF. The CDR3 nucleotides read TGTGCTAGCAGCTTAGCGCAGGGCTCCACCTACGAGCAGTACTTC.

The chain links TRBV2 to TRBJ2-5; D perhaps matches TRBD1 (6 bases). Trimming took off 10 bases at V and 12 bases at J, with 12 bases between the two ends. Germline V lookup: CDR1 SNHLY, CDR2 FYNNEI. The CDR3 contains 9 residues. The CDR3 bases are TGTGCCAACTACAGGGTTAAGTACTTC. Its protein is CANYRVKYF.

The V gene is TRBV28, the J gene TRBJ1-5; D not certain. Trimming removed 7 bases at V and 5 bases at J, with 9 bases between. Germline values: CDR1 MDHEN, CDR2 SYDVKM. This CDR3 has 12 amino acids. In DNA form, the CDR3 reads TGTGCCAGCACTCTCACGTATCAGCCCCAGCATTTT. Its translation is CASTLTYQPQHF.

The chain joins TRBV12-5 to TRBJ2-5; 7 nucleotides match TRBD1. CDR3 size: 16 residues. Germline-derived CDR1 and CDR2 are LGHNT and FRNRAP. With 6 bases clipped from V and 2 bases from J, the junction kept 12 bases outside the gene matches. The CDR3, as DNA: TGTGCTAGTGGCTGTAAGACCGGGACAGCTCAAGAGACCCAGTACTTC. Encoded protein: CASGCKTGTAQETQYF.

The V gene is TRBV5-1, the J gene TRBJ2-5, with 15 bases fitting TRBD2. Losses at the gene ends were 4 bases for V and 11 bases for J; bases not matched to a gene: 15. CDR3 size: 17 residues. Germline values: CDR1 SGHRS, CDR2 YFSETQ. The DNA for the CDR3 is TGCGCCAGCAGCCTCCGGACTAGCGGGGGGGCCGTCAATGAGCAGTACTTC. Encoded protein: CASSLRTSGGAVNEQYF.

For this clonotype: At one end, the junction sequence differs from germline, possibly due to a read error. The chain is built from TRBV10-3 and TRBJ2-3, with TRBD2 matching 7 bases. The CDR3 spans 14 residues. The germline V gene has CDR1 ENHRY and CDR2 SYGVKD. Here the CDR3 DNA reads TGTGCCATCAGTGGGAGACTAGCCCTGGATACGCGGTATTTT. This sequence encodes CAISGRLALDTRYF.

The rearrangement joins TRBV29-1 to TRBJ1-1; 10 bases match TRBD1. Trimming at V came to 5 bases and at J to 0 bases, leaving 3 bases not matched to a gene. The CDR3 runs 14 residues. Germline values: CDR1 SQVTM, CDR2 ANQGSEA. The CDR3 region has the DNA TGCAGCGTTCGGACAGGGGGAATGAACACTGAAGCTTTCTTT. The encoded protein is CSVRTGGMNTEAFF. Using reference TRBV29-1 and TRBJ1-1 for the parts outside the CDR3, the full variable domain is SAVISQKPSRDICQRGTSLTIQCQVDSQVTMMFWYRQQPGQSLTLIATANQGSEATYESGFVIDKFPISRPNLTFSTLTVSNMSPEDSSIYLCSVRTGGMNTEAFFGQGTRLTVV.

This clonotype was detected once. This chain links TRBV4-3 with TRBJ2-5; unclear D gene. From germline, CDR1 is LGHNA and CDR2 YSLEER. Trimming pared 3 bases from V and 0 bases from J, leaving 8 bases between. The CDR3 covers 14 residues. The DNA of the CDR3 is TGCGCCAGCAGCCAGGATACTAACCAAGAGACCCAGTACTTC. This translates into CASSQDTNQETQYF.

V gene TRBV12-3 or TRBV12-4 combines with J gene TRBJ2-3, with D unclear. The germline V and J ends were trimmed by 8 bases and 3 bases, with 12 bases remaining between them. The CDR3 loop spans 13 amino acids. CDR3 DNA: TGTGCCAGCCAAGACCGAGCTACAGATACGCAGTATTTT. It specifies CASQDRATDTQYF.

This rearrangement joins TRBV20-1 to TRBJ1-4; no definite D call. The CDR3 covers 15 residues. V was trimmed by 5 bases and J by 0 bases, leaving 13 bases between them. CDR1 and CDR2 (germline): DFQATT, SNEGSKA (reference sequence). The CDR3 nucleotides are TGCAGTGCTTATGGACCGGAACCAACTAATGAAAAACTGTTTTTT. This translates into CSAYGPEPTNEKLFF.

This clonotype was observed a handful of times. The V call is TRBV12-3 or TRBV12-4, the J call TRBJ2-3; no clear D. V was shortened by 3 bases and J by 4 bases, with 11 bases between the two germline ends. CDR3 length: 14 residues. The CDR3 region is CASSFGTSADTQYF. CDR3 coding DNA: TGTGCCAGCAGTTTTGGAACAAGTGCAGATACGCAGTATTTT.

This sequence joins TRBV18 and TRBJ2-4; no clear D gene. With the DNA end fitting TRBJ2-7 better, the J assignment may be wrong. CDR3 length: 13 amino acids. Germline lookup yields CDR1 KGHSH and CDR2 LQKENI. The CDR3 DNA follows: TGTGCCAGCTCACCAGGTTTTGGATACGAGCAGTACTTC. It is translated as CASSPGFGYEQYF.